The clone carrying this TCR beta chain was seen a handful of times. Antigen: not known. This entry is derived from a study of T cell responses to AZD1222 COVID-19 vaccine. Trimming at V came to 4 bases and at J to 2 bases, leaving 9 bases not matched to a gene. This CDR3 contains 15 residues. Germline V gene sequence: CDR1 GTSNPN, CDR2 SVGIG (reference sequence). The protocol was immunoSEQ multiplex PCR, while the TCRdb copy is restricted to in-frame clones and leaves out a portion. This table has around 95,000 clones, approximately 90% appearing once. The study's findings and limits: A mostly white British donor set with more females was recruited, and clonal diversity was possibly underestimated. Per reports, nearly half of all spike-specific TCRs target regions that are unmutated in variants. In all cases, repertoires were sampled only after the peak T cell response. There were vaccine-associated CD4 TCRs across spike, dominant at 160-218 and 743-854.

This chain connects TRBV30 to TRBJ1-2, with 8 bases fitting TRBD1. This specimen consisted of peripheral blood, obtained on day 0 of AZD1222 vaccination. The TCR sequence derives from an adult in good health. The CDR3 region has the DNA TGTGCCTGGAACAGGGGGTCAGCAAGGAACTATGGCTACACCTTC. Amino acids: CAWNRGSARNYGYTF.